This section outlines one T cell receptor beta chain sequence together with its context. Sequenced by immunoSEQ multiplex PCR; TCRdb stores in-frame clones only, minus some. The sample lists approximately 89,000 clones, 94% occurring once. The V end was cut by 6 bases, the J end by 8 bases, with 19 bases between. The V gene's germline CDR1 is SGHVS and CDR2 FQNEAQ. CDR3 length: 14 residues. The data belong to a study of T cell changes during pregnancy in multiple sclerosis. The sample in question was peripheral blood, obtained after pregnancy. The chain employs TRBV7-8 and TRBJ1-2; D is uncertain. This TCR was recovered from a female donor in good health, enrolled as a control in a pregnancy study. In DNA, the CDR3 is TGTGCCAGCAGTCGGACTCATGGGCTTGAGGGCTACACCTTC. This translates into CASSRTHGLEGYTF.